This TCR beta chain originates from a study of blood T cells in healthy people across ages. Findings of the study overall: The fall in TCR beta diversity per million T cells was roughly linear with age.

This clonotype has only one observation. Its antigen is unidentified. Sample-barcoded 5' priming and a J-beta primer mix drove a second PCR of about 6 to 12 cycles. Via MiXCR, TCRdb re-called the 5' RACE reads, giving one row per CDR3 protein. There are roughly 1.7 million distinct CDR3 sequences in the sample; about 31% occur only once, and roughly 10% lies in the top ten. V lost 1 base and J 4 bases, leaving 10 bases between the germline ends. Germline values: CDR1 MGHRA, CDR2 YSYEKL. The CDR3 sequence is 14 residues long. Sequences were obtained from blood. The clonotype originates from a woman in her 30s in good health. The chain combines TRBV4-1 with TRBJ1-2; D may be TRBD1 (6 bases). The CDR3 DNA is TGCGCCAGCAGCCAAGGAGAAGGGGGCTATGGCTACACCTTC. This codes for CASSQGEGGYGYTF.